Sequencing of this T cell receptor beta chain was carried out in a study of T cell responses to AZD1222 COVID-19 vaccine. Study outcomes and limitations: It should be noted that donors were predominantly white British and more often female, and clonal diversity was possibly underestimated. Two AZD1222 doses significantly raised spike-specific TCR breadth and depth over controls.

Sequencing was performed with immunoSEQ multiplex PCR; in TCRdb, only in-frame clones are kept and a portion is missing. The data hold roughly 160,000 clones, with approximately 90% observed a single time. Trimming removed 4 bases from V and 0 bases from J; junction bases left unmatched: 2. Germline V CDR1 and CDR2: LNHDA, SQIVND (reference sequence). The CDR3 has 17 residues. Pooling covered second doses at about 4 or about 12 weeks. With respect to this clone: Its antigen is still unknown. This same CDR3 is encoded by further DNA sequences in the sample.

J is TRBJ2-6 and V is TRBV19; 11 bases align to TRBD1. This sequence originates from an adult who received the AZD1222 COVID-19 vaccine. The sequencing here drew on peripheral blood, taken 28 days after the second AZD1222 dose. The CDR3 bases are TGTGCCAGTAGTAGGACAGGGGGCTTCTCTGGGGCCAACGTCCTGACTTTC. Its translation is CASSRTGGFSGANVLTF.